The present T cell receptor beta chain was sequenced within a study of blood T cell repertoires in COVID-19 (dated by TCRdb to the early 2020s). Background on the whole study: Samples covering the acute and convalescent phases of COVID-19 were provided by collaborators in the United States, Italy and Spain. The material from the prospective study consisted of cDNA or gDNA derived from T cells, B-cell-depleted T cells, or PBMCs. Where available, HLA class I and class II types were obtained from metadata supplied by the sample provider rather than from assay-based typing. The repertoires were made available in a free public database intended to serve as a resource for research on the immune response to SARS-CoV-2. Samples were obtained from the ongoing ImmuneRACE study (first 160 participants) and from approximately 1,200 subjects provided by 6 global collaborators. Deeply sampled blood TCRbeta repertoires from subjects exposed to, actively infected with, or recovered from COVID-19 were included in the dataset. Nearly every sample came with metadata listing a de-identified subject ID, COVID-19 status, age in years and sex.

Participants in the prospective study were aged 18 to 89 years, lived in about two dozen United States geographic areas, and enrolled through a virtual design. In the prospective study, cohorts were assigned on the basis of participant-reported clinical history obtained from a screening survey and a study questionnaire. Recovered participants in ImmuneRACE Cohort 3 were defined by two consecutive negative NP/OP PCR tests, clearance by a healthcare professional, or resolution of symptoms. In the prospective study, whole blood, serum and a nasopharyngeal or oropharyngeal swab were collected from each participant by mobile phlebotomists. Over a 2-month period, participants in the prospective study had the option of providing additional blood draws and questionnaires. Before DNA extraction, prospective study blood samples were shipped either frozen or at room temperature. CDR1 and CDR2 (SNHLY, FYNNEI) derive from the germline V gene. V is clipped by 9 bases and J by 3 bases, and the sequence between their germline boundaries is 15 bases long. Taken from cysteine to phenylalanine, the CDR3 has 13 residues. Kept here is only the CDR3 DNA, which spans 39 bases and is read in frame from base 1.

TCRbeta CDR3 regions were amplified from genomic DNA using the immunoSEQ Assay, a bias-controlled multiplex PCR. As for how the authors treated the data: The number of nucleated cells in each sample was estimated from the amplification of reference gene primers within the assay. To quantify the absolute abundance of each unique TCRbeta CDR3 rearrangement, sequence reads were collapsed and filtered. For each sample, productive Simpson clonality was calculated by taking the square root of Simpson's diversity index across productive rearrangements. This immuneACCESS table, as held by TCRdb, lists in-frame sequences with V and J called but not all clones. Of the missing ones, under half trace to an unresolved V gene in checked studies; the others have no known cause. V, J and clone size reflect that table, while D and trimming were determined from the DNA. The sample records 200,000 to 300,000 clones, 75% to 90% of which are singletons. The ten most abundant clones make up roughly 3.7% of the sample.

Notes on this clone: Its cognate antigen has yet to be identified. It has no much larger one-base neighbor in the sample; base qualities were not kept.

What the work shows at the level of the full study, not this receptor alone: How much clinical and demographic metadata was included differed by source and by participant, and the metadata was provided uncurated.

The sequence was collected from a woman aged 25 to 39 who had recovered from COVID-19. The chain couples TRBV2 to TRBJ2-7; the D gene cannot be resolved reliably. Sequencing used PBMCs or T cells enriched from blood (not recorded which). The CDR3 corresponds to CASLPTNNYEQYF. The DNA sequence is given as TGTGCCAGTTTACCAACTAACAACTACGAGCAGTACTTC.